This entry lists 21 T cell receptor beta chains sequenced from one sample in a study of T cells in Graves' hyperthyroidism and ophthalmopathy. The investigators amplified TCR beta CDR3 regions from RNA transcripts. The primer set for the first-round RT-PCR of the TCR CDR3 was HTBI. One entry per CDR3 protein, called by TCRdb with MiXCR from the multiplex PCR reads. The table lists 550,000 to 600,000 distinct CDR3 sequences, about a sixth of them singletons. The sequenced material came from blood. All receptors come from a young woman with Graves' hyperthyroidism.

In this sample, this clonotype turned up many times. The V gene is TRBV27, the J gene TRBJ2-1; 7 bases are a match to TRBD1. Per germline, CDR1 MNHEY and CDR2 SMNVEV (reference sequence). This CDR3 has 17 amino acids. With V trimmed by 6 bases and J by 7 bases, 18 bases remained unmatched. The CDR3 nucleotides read TGTGCCAGCAGAGCGCCCGAAAAAGGGGGCAGGTGGAATGAGCAGTTCTTC. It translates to CASRAPEKGGRWNEQFF.

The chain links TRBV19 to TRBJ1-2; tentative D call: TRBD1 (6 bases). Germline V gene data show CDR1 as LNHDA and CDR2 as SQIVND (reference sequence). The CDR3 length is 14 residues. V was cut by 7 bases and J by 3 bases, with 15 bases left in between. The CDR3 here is CASTQPGTYYGYTF. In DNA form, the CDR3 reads TGTGCCAGTACACAACCCGGGACATACTATGGCTACACCTTC.

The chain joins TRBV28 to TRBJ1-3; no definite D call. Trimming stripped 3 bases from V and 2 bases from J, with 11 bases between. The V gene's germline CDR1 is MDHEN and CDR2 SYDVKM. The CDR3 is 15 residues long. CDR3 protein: CASSFLAGAGNTIYF. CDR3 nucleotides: TGTGCCAGCAGTTTTTTGGCGGGCGCTGGAAACACCATATATTTT.

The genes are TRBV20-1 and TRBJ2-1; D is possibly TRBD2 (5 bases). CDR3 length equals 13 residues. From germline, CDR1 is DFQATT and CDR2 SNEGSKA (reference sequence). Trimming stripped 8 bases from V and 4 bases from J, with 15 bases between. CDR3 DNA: TGCAGTCCGGCCGGCGGGCTTTACAATGAGCAGTTCTTC. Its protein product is CSPAGGLYNEQFF.

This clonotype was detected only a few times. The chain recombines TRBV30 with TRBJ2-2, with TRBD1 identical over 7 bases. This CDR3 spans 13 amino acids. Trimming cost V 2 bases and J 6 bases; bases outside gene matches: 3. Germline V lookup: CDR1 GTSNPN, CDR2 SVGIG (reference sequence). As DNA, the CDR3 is TGTGCCTGGAGTACCACAGGGGCCGGGGAGCTGTTTTTT. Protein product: CAWSTTGAGELFF.

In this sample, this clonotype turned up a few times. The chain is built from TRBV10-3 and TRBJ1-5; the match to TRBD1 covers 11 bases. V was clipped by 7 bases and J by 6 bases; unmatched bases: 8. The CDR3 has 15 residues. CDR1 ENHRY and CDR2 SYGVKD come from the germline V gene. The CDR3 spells CAIISDRGQGQPQHF. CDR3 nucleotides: TGTGCCATCATCTCGGACAGGGGGCAGGGTCAGCCCCAGCATTTT.

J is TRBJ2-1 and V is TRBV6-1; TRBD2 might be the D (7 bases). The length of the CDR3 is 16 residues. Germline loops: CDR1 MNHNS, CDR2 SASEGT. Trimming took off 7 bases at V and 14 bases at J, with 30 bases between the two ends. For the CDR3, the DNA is TGTGCCAGCACCTTTTTTGCGGGGGCGCAGGGTAGTTGGAAGTTCTTC. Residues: CASTFFAGAQGSWKFF.

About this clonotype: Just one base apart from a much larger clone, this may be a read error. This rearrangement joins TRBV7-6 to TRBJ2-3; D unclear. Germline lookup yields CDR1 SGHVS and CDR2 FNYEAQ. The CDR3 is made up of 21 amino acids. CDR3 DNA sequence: TGTGCCGGCAGCTTATCGAGGCCCCAGAGGCCGGGCAGACGGAACAAAGATACGCAGTATTTT. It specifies CAGSLSRPQRPGRRNKDTQYF. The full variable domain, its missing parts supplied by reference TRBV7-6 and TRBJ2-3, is GAGVSQSPRYKVTKRGQDVALRCDPISGHVSLYWYRQALGQGPEFLTYFNYEAQQDKSGLPNDRFSAERPEGSISTLTIQRTEQRDSAMYRCAGSLSRPQRPGRRNKDTQYFGPGTRLTVL.

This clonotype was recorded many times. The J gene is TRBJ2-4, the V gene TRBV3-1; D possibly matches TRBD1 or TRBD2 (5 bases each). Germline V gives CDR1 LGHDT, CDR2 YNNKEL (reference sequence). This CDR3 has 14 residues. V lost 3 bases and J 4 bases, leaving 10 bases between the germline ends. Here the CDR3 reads CASSQTAVKNIQYF. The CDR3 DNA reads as TGTGCCAGCAGCCAGACAGCGGTTAAAAACATTCAGTACTTC.

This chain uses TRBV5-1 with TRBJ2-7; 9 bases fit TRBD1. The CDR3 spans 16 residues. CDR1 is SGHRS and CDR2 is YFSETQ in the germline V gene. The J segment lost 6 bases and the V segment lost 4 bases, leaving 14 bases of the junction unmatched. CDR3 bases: TGCGCCAGCAGCCTGGGTTCGGGACAGGGTATGGGCGAGCAGTACTTC. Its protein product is CASSLGSGQGMGEQYF.

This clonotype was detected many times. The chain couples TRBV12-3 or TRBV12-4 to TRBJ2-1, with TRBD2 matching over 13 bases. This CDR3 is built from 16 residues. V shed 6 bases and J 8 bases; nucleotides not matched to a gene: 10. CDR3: CASSAPGLAGMYEQFF. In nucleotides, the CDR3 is TGTGCCAGCAGCGCCCCGGGACTAGCGGGAATGTATGAGCAGTTCTTC.

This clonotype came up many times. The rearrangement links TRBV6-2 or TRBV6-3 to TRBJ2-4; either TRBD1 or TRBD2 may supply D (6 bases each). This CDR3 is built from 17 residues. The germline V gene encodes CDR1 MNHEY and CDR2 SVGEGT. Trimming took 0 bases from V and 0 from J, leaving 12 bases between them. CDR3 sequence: CASSYSIGGLAKNIQYF. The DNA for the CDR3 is TGTGCCAGCAGTTACTCGATCGGGGGCCTAGCCAAAAACATTCAGTACTTC.

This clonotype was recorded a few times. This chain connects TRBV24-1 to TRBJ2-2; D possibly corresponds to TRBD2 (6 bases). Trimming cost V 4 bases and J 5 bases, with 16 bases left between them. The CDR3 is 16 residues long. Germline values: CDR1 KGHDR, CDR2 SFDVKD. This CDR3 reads CATSEWRADRTGELFF. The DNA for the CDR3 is TGTGCCACCAGTGAATGGAGGGCGGATAGAACCGGGGAGCTGTTTTTT.

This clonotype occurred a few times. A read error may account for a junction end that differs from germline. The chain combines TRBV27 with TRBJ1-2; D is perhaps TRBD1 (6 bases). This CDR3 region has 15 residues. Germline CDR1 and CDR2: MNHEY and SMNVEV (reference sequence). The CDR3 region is CASSPALSGAGGCTF. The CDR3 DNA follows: TGTGCCAGCAGTCCGGCGCTTTCGGGGGCTGGGGGCTGCACCTTC.

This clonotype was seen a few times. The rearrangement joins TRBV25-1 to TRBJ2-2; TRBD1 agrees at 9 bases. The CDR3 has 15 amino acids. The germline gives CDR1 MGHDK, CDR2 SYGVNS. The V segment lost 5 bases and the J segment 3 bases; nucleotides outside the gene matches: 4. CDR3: CASSTGGSDTGELFF. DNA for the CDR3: TGTGCCAGCAGTACAGGGGGCTCGGACACCGGGGAGCTGTTTTTT. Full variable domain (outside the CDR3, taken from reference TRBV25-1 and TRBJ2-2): EADIYQTPRYLVIGTGKKITLECSQTMGHDKMYWYQQDPGMELHLIHYSYGVNSTEKGDLSSESTVSRIRTEHFPLTLESARPSHTSQYLCASSTGGSDTGELFFGEGSRLTVL.

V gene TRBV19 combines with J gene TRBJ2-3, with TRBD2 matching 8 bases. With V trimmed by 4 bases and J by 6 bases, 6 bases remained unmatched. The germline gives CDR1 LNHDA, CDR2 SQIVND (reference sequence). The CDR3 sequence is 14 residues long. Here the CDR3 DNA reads TGTGCCAGTAGTACCAGACTAGCGTTCGATACGCAGTATTTT. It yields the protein CASSTRLAFDTQYF.

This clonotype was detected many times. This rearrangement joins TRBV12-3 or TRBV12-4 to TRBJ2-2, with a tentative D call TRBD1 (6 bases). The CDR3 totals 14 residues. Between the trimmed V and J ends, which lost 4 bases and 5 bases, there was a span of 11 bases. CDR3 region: CASSWGPKTGELFF. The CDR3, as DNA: TGTGCCAGCAGTTGGGGGCCCAAGACCGGGGAGCTGTTTTTT.

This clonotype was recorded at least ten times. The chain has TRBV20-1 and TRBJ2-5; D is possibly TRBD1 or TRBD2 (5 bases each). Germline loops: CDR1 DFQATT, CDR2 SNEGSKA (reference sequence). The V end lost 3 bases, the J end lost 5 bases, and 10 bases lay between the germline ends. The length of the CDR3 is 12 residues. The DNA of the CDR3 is TGCAGTGCTAGGGGCTGGGGGGAGACCCAGTACTTC. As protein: CSARGWGETQYF.

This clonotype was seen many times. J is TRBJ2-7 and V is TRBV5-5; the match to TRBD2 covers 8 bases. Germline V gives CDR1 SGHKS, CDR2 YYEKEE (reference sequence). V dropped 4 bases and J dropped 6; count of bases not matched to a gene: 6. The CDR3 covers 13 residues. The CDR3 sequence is CASSTGGGSEQYF. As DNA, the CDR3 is TGTGCCAGCAGCACCGGGGGGGGGAGCGAGCAGTACTTC.

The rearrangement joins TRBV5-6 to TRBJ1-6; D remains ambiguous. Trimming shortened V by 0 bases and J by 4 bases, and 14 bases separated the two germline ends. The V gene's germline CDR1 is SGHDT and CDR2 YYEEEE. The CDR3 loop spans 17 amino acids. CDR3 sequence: CASSLGRIPAYNSPLHF. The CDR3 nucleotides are TGTGCCAGCAGCTTGGGACGGATCCCGGCGTATAATTCACCCCTCCACTTT.

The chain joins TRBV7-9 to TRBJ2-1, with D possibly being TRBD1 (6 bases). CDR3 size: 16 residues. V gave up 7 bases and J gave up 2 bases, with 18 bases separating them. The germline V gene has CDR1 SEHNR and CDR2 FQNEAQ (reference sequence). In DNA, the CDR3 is TGTGCCAGCACCCCAAGGGACACACTCACCTACAATGAGCAGTTCTTC. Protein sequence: CASTPRDTLTYNEQFF.